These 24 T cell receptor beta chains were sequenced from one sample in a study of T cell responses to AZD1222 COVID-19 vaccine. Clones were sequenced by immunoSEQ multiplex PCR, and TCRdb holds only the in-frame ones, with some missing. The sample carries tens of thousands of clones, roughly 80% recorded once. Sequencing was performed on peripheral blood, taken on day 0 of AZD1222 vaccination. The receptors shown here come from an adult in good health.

The CDR3 loop reads CASSQFRDRAFGYTF. The DNA for the CDR3 is TGTGCCAGCAGCCAGTTCCGGGACAGGGCATTTGGCTACACCTTC. The V gene is TRBV3-1 (or the pseudogene TRBV3-2), the J gene TRBJ1-2; 9 nucleotides align to TRBD1. Germline trimming cut 3 bases from V and 7 bases from J; bases unmatched to any gene: 9. The CDR3 runs 15 residues. Looked up from germline, CDR1 is LGHDT and CDR2 is YNNKEL (reference sequence).

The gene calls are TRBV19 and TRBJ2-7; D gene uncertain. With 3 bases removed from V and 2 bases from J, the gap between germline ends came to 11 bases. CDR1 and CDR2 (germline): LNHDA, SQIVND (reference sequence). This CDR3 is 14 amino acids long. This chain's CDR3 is CASSMSKSTYEQYF. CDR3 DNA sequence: TGTGCCAGTAGTATGAGTAAGTCGACCTACGAGCAGTACTTC.

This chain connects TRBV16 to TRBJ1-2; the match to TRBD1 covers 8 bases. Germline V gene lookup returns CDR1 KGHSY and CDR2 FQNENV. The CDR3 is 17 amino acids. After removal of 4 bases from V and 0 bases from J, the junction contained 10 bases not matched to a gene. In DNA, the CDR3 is TGTGCCAGCAGCCTGGGGACAGGTACCTTCCCTAACTATGGCTACACCTTC. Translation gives CASSLGTGTFPNYGYTF.

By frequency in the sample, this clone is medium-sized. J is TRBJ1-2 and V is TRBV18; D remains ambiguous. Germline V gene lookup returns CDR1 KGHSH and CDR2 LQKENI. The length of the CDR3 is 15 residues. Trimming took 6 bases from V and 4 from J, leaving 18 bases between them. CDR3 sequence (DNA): TGTGCCAGCTCCCTAGACATGGGTGCCGGCTATGGCTACACCTTC. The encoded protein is CASSLDMGAGYGYTF.

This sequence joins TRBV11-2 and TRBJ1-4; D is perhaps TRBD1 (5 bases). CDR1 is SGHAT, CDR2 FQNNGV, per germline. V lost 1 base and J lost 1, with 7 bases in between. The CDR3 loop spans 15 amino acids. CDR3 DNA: TGTGCCAGCAGCTTAGCGGGGGGAACTAATGAAAAACTGTTTTTT. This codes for CASSLAGGTNEKLFF.

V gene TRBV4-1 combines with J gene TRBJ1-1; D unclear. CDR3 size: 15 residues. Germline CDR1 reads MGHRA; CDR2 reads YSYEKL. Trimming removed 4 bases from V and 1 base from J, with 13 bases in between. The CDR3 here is CASSPSTAGNTEAFF. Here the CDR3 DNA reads TGCGCCAGCAGCCCCTCCACGGCAGGGAACACTGAAGCTTTCTTT.

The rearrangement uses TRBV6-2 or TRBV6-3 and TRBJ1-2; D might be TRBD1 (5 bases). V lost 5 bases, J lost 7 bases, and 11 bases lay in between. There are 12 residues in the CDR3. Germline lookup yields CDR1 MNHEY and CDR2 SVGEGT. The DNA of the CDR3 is TGTGCCAGCAGTAGGACACTTTCTGGCTACACCTTC. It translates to CASSRTLSGYTF.

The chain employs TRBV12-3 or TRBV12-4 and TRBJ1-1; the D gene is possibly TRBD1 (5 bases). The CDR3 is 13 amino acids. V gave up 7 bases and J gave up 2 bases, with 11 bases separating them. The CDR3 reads CASNMGLNTEAFF. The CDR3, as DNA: TGTGCCAGCAACATGGGGCTCAACACTGAAGCTTTCTTT.

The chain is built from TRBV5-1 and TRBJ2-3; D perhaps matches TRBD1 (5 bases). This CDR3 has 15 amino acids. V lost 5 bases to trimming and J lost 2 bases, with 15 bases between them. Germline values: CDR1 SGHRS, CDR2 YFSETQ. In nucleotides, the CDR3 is TGCGCCAGCAGTCATCAGGGAATCAACACAGATACGCAGTATTTT. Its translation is CASSHQGINTDTQYF. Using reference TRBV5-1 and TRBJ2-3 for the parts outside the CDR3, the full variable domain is KAGVTQTPRYLIKTRGQQVTLSCSPISGHRSVSWYQQTPGQGLQFLFEYFSETQRNKGNFPGRFSGRQFSNSRSEMNVSTLELGDSALYLCASSHQGINTDTQYFGPGTRLTVL.

The CDR3 nucleotides are TGTGCCAGCAGCTTAGTTGGACAGCCCCAGCATTTT. Its protein is CASSLVGQPQHF. The chain uses TRBV7-6 and TRBJ1-5; no reliable D call. Germline values: CDR1 SGHVS, CDR2 FNYEAQ. The ends were cut back, 1 base at V and 7 bases at J, with 5 bases in the middle. The CDR3 has 12 residues.

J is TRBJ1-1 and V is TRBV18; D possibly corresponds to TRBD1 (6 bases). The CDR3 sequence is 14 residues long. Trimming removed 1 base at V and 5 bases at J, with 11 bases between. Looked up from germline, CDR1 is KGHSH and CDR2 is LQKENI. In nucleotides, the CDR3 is TGTGCCAGCTCACCACTAGGGGGAAGTACTGAAGCTTTCTTT. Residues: CASSPLGGSTEAFF.

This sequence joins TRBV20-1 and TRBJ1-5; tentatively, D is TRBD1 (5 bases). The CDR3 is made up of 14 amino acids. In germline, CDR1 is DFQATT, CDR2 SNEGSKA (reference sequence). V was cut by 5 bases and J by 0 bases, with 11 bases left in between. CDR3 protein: CSARETVSNQPQHF. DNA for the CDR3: TGCAGTGCTCGTGAGACAGTTAGCAATCAGCCCCAGCATTTT.

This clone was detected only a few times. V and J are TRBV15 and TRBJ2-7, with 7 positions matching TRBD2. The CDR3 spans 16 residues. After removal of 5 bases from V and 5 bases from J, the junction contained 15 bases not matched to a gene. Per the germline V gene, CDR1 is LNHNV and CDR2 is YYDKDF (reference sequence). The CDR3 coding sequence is TGTGCCACCAGCGGGGCCGATTTCGGGACTAACCACGAGCAGTACTTC. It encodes CATSGADFGTNHEQYF.

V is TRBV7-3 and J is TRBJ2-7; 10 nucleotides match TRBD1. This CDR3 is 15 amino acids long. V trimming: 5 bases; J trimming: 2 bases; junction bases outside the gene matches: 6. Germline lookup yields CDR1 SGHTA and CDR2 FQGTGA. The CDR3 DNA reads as TGTGCCAGCAGCCGGGAGGGGACAGGGGCCTACGAGCAGTACTTC. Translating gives CASSREGTGAYEQYF.

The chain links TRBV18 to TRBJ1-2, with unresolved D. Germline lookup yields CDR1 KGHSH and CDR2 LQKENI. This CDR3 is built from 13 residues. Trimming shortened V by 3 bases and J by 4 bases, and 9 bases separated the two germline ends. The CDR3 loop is CASSPNRSYGYTF. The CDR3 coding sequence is TGTGCCAGCTCACCTAACCGGAGCTATGGCTACACCTTC. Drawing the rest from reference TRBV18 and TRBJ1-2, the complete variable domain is NAGVMQNPRHLVRRRGQEARLRCSPMKGHSHVYWYRQLPEEGLKFMVYLQKENIIDESGMPKERFSAEFPKEGPSILRIQQVVRGDSAAYFCASSPNRSYGYTFGSGTRLTVV.

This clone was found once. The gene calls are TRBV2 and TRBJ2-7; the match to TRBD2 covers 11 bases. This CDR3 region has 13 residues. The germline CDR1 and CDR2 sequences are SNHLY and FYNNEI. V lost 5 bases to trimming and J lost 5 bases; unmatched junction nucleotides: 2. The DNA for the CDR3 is TGTGCCAGCAGTCTAGCGGGGGGCCACGAGCAGTACTTC. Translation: CASSLAGGHEQYF.

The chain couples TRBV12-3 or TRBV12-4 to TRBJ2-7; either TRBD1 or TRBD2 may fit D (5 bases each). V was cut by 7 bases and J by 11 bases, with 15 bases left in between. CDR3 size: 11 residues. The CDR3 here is CASKMGRTKYF. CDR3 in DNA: TGTGCCAGCAAAATGGGACGGACAAAGTACTTC.

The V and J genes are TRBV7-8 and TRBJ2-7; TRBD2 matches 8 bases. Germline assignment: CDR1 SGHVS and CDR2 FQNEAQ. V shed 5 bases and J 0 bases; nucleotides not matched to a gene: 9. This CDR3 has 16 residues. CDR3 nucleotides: TGTGCCAGCAGCCTCACAGCGGGAGTTTACTCCTACGAGCAGTACTTC. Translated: CASSLTAGVYSYEQYF. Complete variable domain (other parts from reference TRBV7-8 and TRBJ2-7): GAGVSQSPRYKVAKRGQDVALRCDPISGHVSLFWYQQALGQGPEFLTYFQNEAQLDKSGLPSDRFFAERPEGSVSTLKIQRTQQEDSAVYLCASSLTAGVYSYEQYFGPGTRLTVT.

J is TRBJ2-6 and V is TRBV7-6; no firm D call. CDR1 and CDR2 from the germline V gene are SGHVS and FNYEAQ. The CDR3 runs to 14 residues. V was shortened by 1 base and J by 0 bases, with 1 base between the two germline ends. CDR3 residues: CASSLGSGANVLTF. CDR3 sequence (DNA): TGTGCCAGCAGCTTAGGCTCTGGGGCCAACGTCCTGACTTTC.

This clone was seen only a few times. The chain's CDR3 is CASRETGGGYTF. The CDR3 coding sequence is TGTGCCAGCAGAGAGACAGGGGGAGGCTACACCTTC. V usage is TRBV6-5 and J usage is TRBJ1-2; 9 bases are a match to TRBD1. The length of the CDR3 is 12 residues. CDR1 and CDR2 from the germline V gene are MNHEY and SVGAGI. The J segment lost 8 bases and the V segment lost 6 bases, leaving 4 bases of the junction unmatched.

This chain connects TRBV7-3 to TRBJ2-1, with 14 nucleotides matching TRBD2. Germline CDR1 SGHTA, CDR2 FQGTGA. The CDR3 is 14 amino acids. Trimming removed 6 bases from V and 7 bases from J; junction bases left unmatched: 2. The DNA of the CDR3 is TGTGCCAGCAGGACTAGCGGGAGGGCGAATGAGCAGTTCTTC. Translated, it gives CASRTSGRANEQFF.

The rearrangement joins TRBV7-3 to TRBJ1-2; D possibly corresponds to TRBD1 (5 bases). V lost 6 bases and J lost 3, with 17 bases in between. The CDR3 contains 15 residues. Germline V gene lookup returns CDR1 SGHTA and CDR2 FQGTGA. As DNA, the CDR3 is TGTGCCAGCAGTCCGACCCCGGACACGCACTATGGCTACACCTTC. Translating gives CASSPTPDTHYGYTF.

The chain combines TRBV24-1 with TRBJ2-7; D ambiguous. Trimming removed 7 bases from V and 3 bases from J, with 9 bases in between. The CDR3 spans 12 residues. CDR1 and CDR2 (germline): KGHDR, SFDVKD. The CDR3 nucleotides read TGTGCCACCAGGTTAGGAAACTACGAGCAGTACTTC. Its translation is CATRLGNYEQYF.

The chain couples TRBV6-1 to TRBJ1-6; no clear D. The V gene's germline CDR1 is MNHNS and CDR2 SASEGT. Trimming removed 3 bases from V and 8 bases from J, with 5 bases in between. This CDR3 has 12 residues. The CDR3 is CASSEADSPLHF. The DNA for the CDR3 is TGTGCCAGCAGTGAGGCGGATTCACCCCTCCACTTT.